These 17 T cell receptor beta chains were sequenced from one sample in a study of cytomegalovirus exposure and HLA in healthy donors. The method was immunoSEQ multiplex PCR; TCRdb's version includes in-frame clones alone and lacks a portion of them. The sample records 50,000 to 65,000 clones, roughly 89% being singletons. The sequenced sample was PBMCs. The receptors come from a woman under 30 in good health and CMV-seronegative.

The chain joins TRBV19 to TRBJ1-3, with D maybe TRBD1 (5 bases). CDR1 is LNHDA, CDR2 SQIVND, per germline (reference sequence). CDR3 size: 15 residues. Trimming left V 5 bases short and J 3 bases short, with 14 bases between. CDR3 nucleotides: TGTGCCAGTAGTTCCGTTCAGGGAAGTGGAAACACCATATATTTT. Protein product: CASSSVQGSGNTIYF. Full variable domain (remainder filled in from reference TRBV19 and TRBJ1-3): DGGITQSPKYLFRKEGQNVTLSCEQNLNHDAMYWYRQDPGQGLRLIYYSQIVNDFQKGDIAEGYSVSREKKESFPLTVTSAQKNPTAFYLCASSSVQGSGNTIYFGEGSWLTVV.

This rearrangement joins TRBV6-6 to TRBJ2-2; a weak D match, TRBD1 (7 bases). This CDR3 contains 14 residues. Germline CDR1 and CDR2: MNHNY and SVGAGI (reference sequence). V was cut by 6 bases and J by 4 bases, with 12 bases left in between. The CDR3 DNA reads TGTGCCAGCAGGGAGGGGGCTGTCACCGGGGAGCTGTTTTTT. It yields the protein CASREGAVTGELFF.

The chain carries TRBV6-1 and TRBJ1-2; 7 bases are a match to TRBD1. This CDR3 contains 14 residues. J was trimmed by 8 bases and V by 0 bases; bases with no gene match: 6. Germline loops: CDR1 MNHNS, CDR2 SASEGT. The CDR3, as DNA: TGTGCCAGCAGTGAAGCACAGGGGCGGGGCGGCTACACCTTC. It yields the protein CASSEAQGRGGYTF.

The chain recombines TRBV5-1 with TRBJ1-1; D is perhaps TRBD1 (6 bases). Looked up from germline, CDR1 is SGHRS and CDR2 is YFSETQ. The V and J ends lost 4 bases and 4 bases respectively, with 20 bases between them. The CDR3 totals 16 residues. The CDR3 region is CASSHNRGYEGTEAFF. The CDR3 nucleotides read TGCGCCAGCAGCCATAATAGGGGGTATGAAGGCACTGAAGCTTTCTTT.

The V and J genes are TRBV27 and TRBJ1-4; D possibly corresponds to TRBD1 (5 bases). The ends were cut back, 4 bases at V and 2 bases at J, with 11 bases in the middle. The CDR3 totals 15 residues. The germline CDR1 and CDR2 sequences are MNHEY and SMNVEV (reference sequence). The CDR3 loop is CASSSRGPTNEKLFF. The CDR3, as DNA: TGTGCCAGCAGTTCGCGGGGACCTACTAATGAAAAACTGTTTTTT.

This clone was recorded a few times. The rearrangement joins TRBV18 to TRBJ2-1; D unresolved. Trimming left V 3 bases short and J 3 bases short, with 12 bases between. The CDR3 has 15 residues. Per germline, CDR1 KGHSH and CDR2 LQKENI. The CDR3 spells CASSPENSYYNEQFF. CDR3 nucleotides: TGTGCCAGCTCACCTGAGAATTCCTACTACAATGAGCAGTTCTTC. The variable domain in full, completed from reference TRBV18 and TRBJ2-1, reads NAGVMQNPRHLVRRRGQEARLRCSPMKGHSHVYWYRQLPEEGLKFMVYLQKENIIDESGMPKERFSAEFPKEGPSILRIQQVVRGDSAAYFCASSPENSYYNEQFFGPGTRLTVL.

The CDR3 DNA follows: TGTGCCAGCAGCGGAGGAGAGACCCAGTACTTC. This sequence encodes CASSGGETQYF. The chain is built from TRBV9 and TRBJ2-5; unclear D gene. The CDR3 covers 11 residues. Germline V CDR1 and CDR2: SGDLS, YYNGEE. V lost 3 bases to trimming and J lost 4 bases, with 4 bases between them. The variable domain in full, with the rest retrieved from reference TRBV9 and TRBJ2-5, is DSGVTQTPKHLITATGQRVTLRCSPRSGDLSVYWYQQSLDQGLQFLIQYYNGEERAKGNILERFSAQQFPDLHSELNLSSLELGDSALYFCASSGGETQYFGPGTRLLVL.

A few counts support this clone. The rearrangement links TRBV7-9 to TRBJ2-1, with 9 positions matching TRBD2. Germline V CDR1 and CDR2: SEHNR, FQNEAQ (reference sequence). CDR3 size: 15 residues. Trimming cost V 8 bases and J 6 bases; bases outside gene matches: 11. The CDR3 nucleotides are TGTGCCAGCTTTGTTTCGGGACTAGCAACCAATGAGCAGTTCTTC. Translated, it gives CASFVSGLATNEQFF.

The chain recombines TRBV10-2 with TRBJ2-7, with 9 bases matching TRBD1. V shed 4 bases and J 3 bases; nucleotides not matched to a gene: 1. Germline CDR1 is WSHSY and CDR2 is SAAADI. The CDR3 has 13 residues. CDR3 DNA: TGCGCCAGCAGTGGGACAGGGGTCTACGAGCAGTACTTC. Translated, it gives CASSGTGVYEQYF.

This chain joins TRBV19 and TRBJ2-7; possibly TRBD2 for D (6 bases). CDR3 size: 14 residues. V was trimmed by 6 bases and J by 5 bases, leaving 17 bases between them. Germline-derived CDR1 and CDR2 are LNHDA and SQIVND (reference sequence). The CDR3 DNA sequence: TGTGCCAGTAGAGCCGCGGGGAGCGGCGACGAGCAGTACTTC. It encodes CASRAAGSGDEQYF. Full variable domain (remainder filled in from reference TRBV19 and TRBJ2-7): DGGITQSPKYLFRKEGQNVTLSCEQNLNHDAMYWYRQDPGQGLRLIYYSQIVNDFQKGDIAEGYSVSREKKESFPLTVTSAQKNPTAFYLCASRAAGSGDEQYFGPGTRLTVT.

The rearrangement links TRBV7-9 to TRBJ2-7, with TRBD1 matching 7 bases. The CDR3 is 14 residues long. The trim removed 1 base at V and 5 bases at J, leaving 5 bases unmatched. Germline V gene data show CDR1 as SEHNR and CDR2 as FQNEAQ (reference sequence). The CDR3 DNA follows: TGTGCCAGCAGCTTAGAGACAGGGTTCGACGAGCAGTACTTC. Translation gives CASSLETGFDEQYF.

Written as DNA, the CDR3 is TGTGCCAGCAGTTGGACAGGGGACAATCAGCCCCAGCATTTT. Protein product: CASSWTGDNQPQHF. The V and J genes are TRBV27 and TRBJ1-5; TRBD1 matches 9 bases. The V segment lost 4 bases and the J segment 3 bases; nucleotides outside the gene matches: 1. This CDR3 spans 14 amino acids. CDR1 and CDR2 from the germline V gene are MNHEY and SMNVEV (reference sequence).

The rearrangement joins TRBV4-1 to TRBJ2-3; 11 nucleotides line up with TRBD2. The germline V gene has CDR1 MGHRA and CDR2 YSYEKL. V shed 1 base, J shed 5 bases, and the junction held 5 bases outside the gene matches. The CDR3 consists of 16 residues. The CDR3 protein is CASSQVAGGPGDTQYF. CDR3 sequence (DNA): TGCGCCAGCAGCCAAGTAGCGGGGGGGCCCGGAGATACGCAGTATTTT.

The genes are TRBV27 and TRBJ1-1, with 12 nucleotides matching TRBD1. CDR3 size: 15 residues. J lost 6 bases, V lost 1 base, and 3 bases had no gene match. Germline CDR1 and CDR2: MNHEY and SMNVEV (reference sequence). CDR3 sequence reads: CASSLYGTGGSEAFF. DNA of the CDR3: TGTGCCAGCAGTTTATACGGGACAGGGGGCTCTGAAGCTTTCTTT.

J is TRBJ2-3 and V is TRBV28, with D possibly TRBD1 on 5 matching bases. Germline V gives CDR1 MDHEN, CDR2 SYDVKM. CDR3 length equals 14 residues. The germline V and J ends were trimmed by 1 base and 10 bases, with 15 bases remaining between them. CDR3 residues: CASSLFLGSRAQYF. The DNA of the CDR3 is TGTGCCAGCAGTTTATTCCTAGGTAGCAGGGCGCAGTATTTT.

The CDR3 reads CASSLWGRANYGYTF. For the CDR3, the DNA is TGTGCCAGCAGTTTATGGGGCAGAGCTAACTATGGCTACACCTTC. The rearrangement links TRBV28 to TRBJ1-2; D is undetermined. CDR1 and CDR2 from the germline V gene are MDHEN and SYDVKM. V lost 0 bases and J 0 bases, leaving 8 bases between the germline ends. The length of the CDR3 is 15 residues.

V gene TRBV14 combines with J gene TRBJ2-1, with 7 nucleotides matching TRBD2. The V gene's germline CDR1 is SGHDN and CDR2 FVKESK. The CDR3 has 13 residues. V shed 1 base, J shed 10 bases, and the junction held 4 bases outside the gene matches. The CDR3 nucleotides read TGTGCCAGCAGCCAAGGACTAGCTACGGAGCAGTTCTTC. This translates into CASSQGLATEQFF.